The TCR beta chain described here comes from a study of T cell responses to AZD1222 COVID-19 vaccine. Regarding this clone: The antigen is unknown.

Second doses were pooled across both intervals (about 4 or about 12 weeks). Clones were sequenced by immunoSEQ multiplex PCR, and TCRdb holds only the in-frame ones, with some missing. Found here are fewer than 90,000 clones, around 84% of them singletons; the top ten hold around 5.9%. General study results and limits: Spike regions recognized by vaccine-associated CD4 TCRs spanned the protein, led by 160-218 and 743-854.

This receptor was taken from an adult who received the AZD1222 COVID-19 vaccine. The sample in question was peripheral blood, obtained 28 days after the second AZD1222 dose.

This CDR3 is CASSQDRMEGPLPRPQHF. Written as DNA, the CDR3 is TGCGCCAGCAGCCAAGATAGGATGGAGGGCCCCCTCCCGAGGCCCCAGCATTTT. This chain joins TRBV4-1 and TRBJ1-5; D remains unclear. Trimming shortened V by 0 bases and J by 9 bases, and 24 bases separated the two germline ends. The CDR3 sequence is 18 residues long. In germline, CDR1 is MGHRA, CDR2 YSYEKL.